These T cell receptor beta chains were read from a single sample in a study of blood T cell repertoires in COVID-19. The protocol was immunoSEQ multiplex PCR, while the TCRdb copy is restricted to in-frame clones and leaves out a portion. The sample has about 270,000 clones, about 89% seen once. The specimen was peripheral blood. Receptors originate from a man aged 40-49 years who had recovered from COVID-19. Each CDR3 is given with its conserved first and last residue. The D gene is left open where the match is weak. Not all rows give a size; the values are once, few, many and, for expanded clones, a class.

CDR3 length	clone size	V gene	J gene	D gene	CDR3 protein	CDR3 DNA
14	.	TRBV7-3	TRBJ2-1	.	CASSRGHLGNEQFF	TGTGCCAGCAGTCGAGGTCATTTGGGCAATGAGCAGTTCTTC
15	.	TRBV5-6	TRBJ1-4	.	CASSFVSAGREKLFF	TGTGCCAGCAGCTTCGTTTCGGCAGGGAGGGAAAAACTGTTTTTT
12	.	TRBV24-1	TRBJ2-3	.	CATSSGTDTQYF	TGTGCCACCAGTTCCGGCACAGATACGCAGTATTTT
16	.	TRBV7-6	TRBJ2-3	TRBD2	CASSFMSGVSTDTQYF	TGTGCCAGCAGCTTTATGAGCGGGGTTAGCACAGATACGCAGTATTTT
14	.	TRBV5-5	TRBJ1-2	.	CASSFRGGVYGYTF	TGTGCCAGCAGCTTTAGGGGGGGAGTGTATGGCTACACCTTC
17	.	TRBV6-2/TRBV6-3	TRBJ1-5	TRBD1	CASSRPATGFSNQPQHF	TGTGCCAGCAGCAGACCCGCGACAGGGTTTAGCAATCAGCCCCAGCATTTT
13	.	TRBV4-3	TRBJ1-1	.	CASSQERDTEAFF	TGCGCCAGCAGCCAAGAGAGGGACACTGAAGCTTTCTTT
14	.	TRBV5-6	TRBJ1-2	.	CASSLVGGQGGYTF	TGTGCCAGCAGCTTGGTCGGGGGGCAGGGTGGCTACACCTTC
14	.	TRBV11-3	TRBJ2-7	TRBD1	CASSLGDSAYEQYF	TGTGCCAGCAGCTTAGGGGACAGCGCCTACGAGCAGTACTTC
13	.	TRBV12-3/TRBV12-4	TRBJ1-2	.	CASSFGGGYGYTF	TGTGCCAGCAGTTTCGGGGGAGGCTATGGCTACACCTTC
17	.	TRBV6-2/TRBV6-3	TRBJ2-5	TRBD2	CASSLPSGGRYQETQYF	TGTGCCAGCAGTCTTCCTAGCGGGGGGAGGTACCAAGAGACCCAGTACTTC
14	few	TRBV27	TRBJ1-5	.	CASRGGNSNQPQHF	TGTGCCAGCCGGGGGGGGAATAGCAATCAGCCCCAGCATTTT
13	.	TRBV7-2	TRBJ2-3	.	CASSFRRTDTQYF	TGTGCCAGCAGCTTCCGTAGAACAGATACGCAGTATTTT
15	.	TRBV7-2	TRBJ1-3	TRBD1	CASSFVDRAGNTIYF	TGTGCCAGCAGCTTTGTGGACAGGGCTGGAAACACCATATATTTT
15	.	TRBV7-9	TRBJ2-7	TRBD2	CASSPGTSGSYEQYF	TGTGCCAGCAGCCCCGGGACTAGCGGGAGCTACGAGCAGTACTTC
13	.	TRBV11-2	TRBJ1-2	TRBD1	CASRQGVGYGYTF	TGTGCCAGCAGGCAGGGGGTGGGATATGGCTACACCTTC
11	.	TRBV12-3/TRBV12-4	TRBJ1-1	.	CASTLGPDAFF	TGTGCCAGCACCTTGGGGCCTGATGCTTTCTTT